These 30 T cell receptor beta chains originate from one sample sequenced in a study of blood T cell repertoires in COVID-19. Produced via immunoSEQ multiplex PCR; TCRdb's table is partial and in-frame only. The sample shows tens of thousands of clones, approximately 80% of them seen only once. Sequencing used peripheral blood. All receptors come from a woman older than 75 with acute or convalescent COVID-19.

In its sample, this clone was seen a few times. This chain links TRBV2 with TRBJ1-1; D is undetermined. Trimming removed 7 bases at V and 4 bases at J, with 10 bases between. Germline V lookup: CDR1 SNHLY, CDR2 FYNNEI. There are 12 residues in the CDR3. Written as DNA, the CDR3 is TGTGCCAGCAATCCAATGGCCACTGAAGCTTTCTTT. This encodes CASNPMATEAFF. Variable domain in full (rest from reference TRBV2 and TRBJ1-1): EPEVTQTPSHQVTQMGQEVILRCVPISNHLYFYWYRQILGQKVEFLVSFYNNEISEKSEIFDDQFSVERPDGSNFTLKIRSTKLEDSAMYFCASNPMATEAFFGQGTRLTVV.

This clone was detected once. This sequence joins TRBV29-1 and TRBJ2-2; 7 bases are a match to TRBD2. Germline CDR1 reads SQVTM; CDR2 reads ANQGSEA. This CDR3 has 13 amino acids. J gave up 5 bases and V 3 bases, and 3 bases lay outside the gene matches. CDR3 residues: CSVDRGVTGELFF. Written as DNA, the CDR3 is TGCAGCGTTGATCGGGGGGTAACCGGGGAGCTGTTTTTT.

The chain carries TRBV10-3 and TRBJ1-4; the D gene is possibly TRBD1 (6 bases). CDR3 size: 14 residues. Trimming removed 5 bases from V and 0 bases from J, with 7 bases in between. Germline V CDR1 and CDR2: ENHRY, SYGVKD. The CDR3 DNA sequence: TGTGCCATCAGTACAGGGTCAACTAATGAAAAACTGTTTTTT. Its protein is CAISTGSTNEKLFF.

The rearrangement links TRBV5-1 to TRBJ2-3, with D perhaps matching TRBD2 (5 bases). Germline V gene data show CDR1 as SGHRS and CDR2 as YFSETQ. V shed 0 bases and J shed 0 bases, with 5 bases lying between them. The CDR3 consists of 14 residues. This CDR3 reads CASSLGTSTDTQYF. Written as DNA, the CDR3 is TGCGCCAGCAGCTTGGGGACTAGCACAGATACGCAGTATTTT.

The chain joins TRBV5-1 to TRBJ2-1; 8 nucleotides match TRBD2. Germline values: CDR1 SGHRS, CDR2 YFSETQ. V lost 7 bases, J lost 2 bases, and 8 bases stayed unmatched. There are 15 residues in the CDR3. The CDR3 nucleotides are TGCGCCAGCGTGATGTTAGCGGGAACCTACAATGAGCAGTTCTTC. This gives the protein CASVMLAGTYNEQFF.

The V gene is TRBV7-9, the J gene TRBJ2-7; 8 bases map to TRBD1. This CDR3 is 14 amino acids long. Germline values: CDR1 SEHNR, CDR2 FQNEAQ (reference sequence). Trimming took 6 bases from V and 2 from J; bases not matched to a gene: 6. Here the CDR3 DNA reads TGTGCCAGCAGATCCGACAGGGGACCCTACGAGCAGTACTTC. It translates to CASRSDRGPYEQYF.

There are a few counts of this clone. The chain is built from TRBV10-2 and TRBJ2-1; perhaps TRBD2 as D (5 bases). The germline V and J ends were trimmed by 5 bases and 6 bases, with 11 bases remaining between them. The CDR3 is made up of 13 amino acids. The V gene's germline CDR1 is WSHSY and CDR2 SAAADI. The CDR3 DNA reads as TGCGCCAGCAGTACTTTTGGGAGCAATGAGCAGTTCTTC. Residues: CASSTFGSNEQFF.

The chain has TRBV11-2 and TRBJ2-1; 7 bases line up with TRBD2. The CDR3 is 17 amino acids. V gave up 3 bases and J gave up 7 bases; unmatched junction bases: 15. In germline, CDR1 is SGHAT, CDR2 FQNNGV. CDR3 loop: CASSFTILAEAGNEQFF. In DNA, the CDR3 is TGTGCCAGCAGCTTCACCATTCTAGCGGAAGCGGGGAATGAGCAGTTCTTC.

The chain recombines TRBV6-6 with TRBJ2-7; 12 bases match TRBD2. Trimming took 8 bases from V and 1 from J; bases not matched to a gene: 9. There are 16 residues in the CDR3. Germline CDR1 MNHNY, CDR2 SVGAGI (reference sequence). The DNA for the CDR3 is TGTGCCAGCGGAACGACTAGCGGGAGTAGATCCTACGAGCAGTACTTC. Protein product: CASGTTSGSRSYEQYF.

CDR3 in amino acids: CASSEFKDSGGLGETQYF. The CDR3 DNA follows: TGTGCCAGCAGTGAATTCAAGGATAGCGGGGGGTTGGGAGAGACCCAGTACTTC. The chain joins TRBV25-1 to TRBJ2-5; TRBD2 agrees at 10 bases. After removal of 1 base from V and 4 bases from J, the junction contained 12 bases not matched to a gene. Per the germline V gene, CDR1 is MGHDK and CDR2 is SYGVNS. There are 18 residues in the CDR3.

This chain connects TRBV3-1 (or the pseudogene TRBV3-2) to TRBJ2-7; 10 positions agree with TRBD1. With 5 bases clipped from V and 4 bases from J, the junction kept 5 bases outside the gene matches. Looked up from germline, CDR1 is LGHDT and CDR2 is YNNKEL (reference sequence). CDR3 length: 14 amino acids. The CDR3 reads CASSVTGGRYEQYF. CDR3 nucleotide sequence: TGTGCCAGCAGCGTGACAGGGGGCAGATACGAGCAGTACTTC.

Here the CDR3 reads CASRPHLGHPGLASEQYF. CDR3 nucleotides: TGCGCCAGCAGACCCCACCTCGGACATCCGGGACTAGCAAGCGAGCAGTACTTC. The chain is built from TRBV5-1 and TRBJ2-7; the match to TRBD2 covers 9 bases. Germline values: CDR1 SGHRS, CDR2 YFSETQ. V gave up 5 bases and J gave up 6 bases; unmatched junction bases: 21. This CDR3 has 18 amino acids.

The chain carries TRBV7-6 and TRBJ1-1, with D uncertain. Germline V gene data show CDR1 as SGHVS and CDR2 as FNYEAQ. V was trimmed by 5 bases and J by 4 bases, leaving 23 bases between them. The CDR3 extends over 17 amino acids. The CDR3 sequence is CASSPRGGPTPGTEAFF. The CDR3 region has the DNA TGTGCCAGCAGCCCCCGGGGAGGGCCAACCCCCGGCACTGAAGCTTTCTTT.

In this sample, this clone turned up a few times. CDR3 bases: TGCAGCGTGGACGGGACAGGGGCGTTCTACAATGAGCAGTTCTTC. Encoded protein: CSVDGTGAFYNEQFF. The gene calls are TRBV29-1 and TRBJ2-1; 10 bases are a match to TRBD1. The V and J ends lost 6 bases and 3 bases, in that order; junction bases with no gene match: 8. The CDR3 is 15 amino acids. Germline CDR1 reads SQVTM; CDR2 reads ANQGSEA.

The chain uses TRBV30 and TRBJ2-3; 7 nucleotides agree with TRBD2. J was trimmed by 2 bases and V by 3 bases; bases with no gene match: 5. This CDR3 contains 14 residues. CDR1 is GTSNPN, CDR2 SVGIG, per germline (reference sequence). This CDR3 reads CAWRRAGTTDTQYF. The CDR3 DNA reads as TGTGCCTGGAGGCGAGCGGGGACCACAGATACGCAGTATTTT.

CDR3 bases: TGTGCCAGCTCACGGGGACAGAAAGAGACCCAGTACTTC. Amino acid sequence: CASSRGQKETQYF. The genes are TRBV18 and TRBJ2-5; TRBD1 aligns across 7 bases. The V and J ends lost 4 bases and 3 bases, in that order; junction bases with no gene match: 2. This CDR3 spans 13 amino acids. Germline values: CDR1 KGHSH, CDR2 LQKENI.

The chain uses TRBV3-1 (or the pseudogene TRBV3-2) and TRBJ2-1, with D tentatively TRBD2 (5 bases). V was cut by 0 bases and J by 4 bases, with 10 bases left in between. Looked up from germline, CDR1 is LGHDT and CDR2 is YNNKEL (reference sequence). The CDR3 is 15 residues long. The CDR3: CASSQDRQRYNEQFF. The CDR3 DNA sequence: TGTGCCAGCAGCCAAGATCGCCAGCGGTACAATGAGCAGTTCTTC.

The chain has TRBV5-8 and TRBJ2-3; D call uncertain. The V gene lost 0 bases and the J gene lost 6 bases, with 20 bases spanning the gap. The CDR3 sequence is 17 residues long. From germline, CDR1 is SGHTS and CDR2 YDEGEE. The DNA for the CDR3 is TGTGCCAGCAGCTTGGGCGGAGCGATAGGTTTTTCGGATACGCAGTATTTT. It specifies CASSLGGAIGFSDTQYF.

This rearrangement joins TRBV2 to TRBJ2-5, with a weak D call TRBD1 (5 bases). The CDR3 has 13 residues. CDR1 SNHLY and CDR2 FYNNEI come from the germline V gene. V lost 8 bases, J lost 5 bases, and 15 bases lay in between. The CDR3 sequence is CASLGVQAETQYF. The CDR3 DNA is TGTGCCAGCCTAGGGGTCCAAGCGGAGACCCAGTACTTC.

The chain couples TRBV2 to TRBJ2-2; 14 nucleotides match TRBD2. The germline V gene encodes CDR1 SNHLY and CDR2 FYNNEI. V was pared by 3 bases and J by 2 bases, with 2 bases of the junction left unmatched. The CDR3 is 17 amino acids. CDR3 sequence: CASSEGLAGDNTGELFF. DNA for the CDR3: TGTGCCAGCAGTGAGGGACTAGCGGGAGACAACACCGGGGAGCTGTTTTTT.

The genes are TRBV29-1 and TRBJ1-1; tentative D call: TRBD1 (6 bases). Trimming took 5 bases from V and 1 from J, leaving 8 bases between them. The V gene's germline CDR1 is SQVTM and CDR2 ANQGSEA. The CDR3 loop spans 12 amino acids. The CDR3 DNA sequence: TGCAGCGTTAAGGACAGGAACACTGAAGCTTTCTTT. The encoded protein is CSVKDRNTEAFF.

The sample holds a few counts of this clone. The identical CDR3 is also encoded by other nucleotide sequences in the sample. The chain links TRBV6-5 to TRBJ1-1, with TRBD1 as a possible D gene (6 bases). The CDR3 runs to 12 residues. Trimming took 0 bases from V and 8 from J, leaving 7 bases between them. Looked up from germline, CDR1 is MNHEY and CDR2 is SVGAGI. This chain's CDR3 is CASSYSTGEAFF. The CDR3, as DNA: TGTGCCAGCAGTTACTCCACAGGGGAAGCTTTCTTT.

The chain carries TRBV24-1 and TRBJ2-1; 8 bases are shared with TRBD2. CDR1 and CDR2 (germline): KGHDR, SFDVKD. The ends lost 5 bases at V and 4 bases at J; junction bases unmatched: 12. This CDR3 contains 17 residues. The CDR3 here is CATSAHSGGGRYNEQFF. DNA for the CDR3: TGTGCCACCAGTGCCCACTCGGGGGGGGGCCGGTACAATGAGCAGTTCTTC.

The rearrangement uses TRBV5-1 and TRBJ2-2, with D uncertain. Germline lookup yields CDR1 SGHRS and CDR2 YFSETQ. The length of the CDR3 is 15 residues. V lost 5 bases to trimming and J lost 3 bases, with 14 bases between them. This chain's CDR3 is CASSGEAYDTGELFF. The CDR3 DNA reads TGCGCCAGCAGTGGTGAGGCGTATGACACCGGGGAGCTGTTTTTT.

V gene TRBV12-3 or TRBV12-4 combines with J gene TRBJ1-2; D uncertain. CDR3 length: 11 residues. The V gene lost 6 bases and the J gene lost 1 base, with 3 bases spanning the gap. The CDR3 loop reads CASSINYGYTF. The DNA of the CDR3 is TGTGCCAGCAGCATTAACTATGGCTACACCTTC.

The V gene is TRBV21-1, the J gene TRBJ2-7; no DNA check was done on the table's D call, TRBD2. TRBV21-1 is a documented pseudogene. This CDR3 spans 13 amino acids. This CDR3 is CASPKEDSYEQYF. The CDR3, as DNA: TGTGCCAGCCCTAAGGAGGACTCCTACGAGCAGTACTTC.

This chain uses TRBV7-7 with TRBJ2-1; TRBD1 is a possible D gene (6 bases). V lost 5 bases and J 3 bases, leaving 17 bases between the germline ends. Germline CDR1 SSHAT, CDR2 FNYEAQ (reference sequence). The CDR3 spans 16 residues. The CDR3 sequence: CASSRAQGFLYNEQFF. CDR3 bases: TGTGCCAGCAGCCGAGCGCAGGGGTTTCTCTACAATGAGCAGTTCTTC. The full variable domain, completed using reference TRBV7-7 and TRBJ2-1, is GAGVSQSPRYKVTKRGQDVTLRCDPISSHATLYWYQQALGQGPEFLTYFNYEAQPDKSGLPSDRFSAERPEGSISTLTIQRTEQRDSAMYRCASSRAQGFLYNEQFFGPGTRLTVL.

The V gene is TRBV10-1, the J gene TRBJ1-5; D not resolved. V was shortened by 0 bases and J by 0 bases, with 12 bases between the two germline ends. This CDR3 comprises 17 residues. The germline V gene has CDR1 WNHNN and CDR2 SYGVQD (reference sequence). The CDR3 is CASSESVLKYSNQPQHF. In DNA form, the CDR3 reads TGCGCCAGCAGTGAGTCGGTCCTAAAATATAGCAATCAGCCCCAGCATTTT.

The chain employs TRBV5-1 and TRBJ2-2; D uncertain. CDR3 length equals 15 residues. The V gene's germline CDR1 is SGHRS and CDR2 YFSETQ. V lost 0 bases to trimming and J lost 3 bases, with 9 bases between them. The CDR3 bases are TGCGCCAGCAGCTTGGGGGCCAGCTACACCGGGGAGCTGTTTTTT. Its protein product is CASSLGASYTGELFF.

This clone was observed once. V is TRBV18 and J is TRBJ2-5; D is unclear. Trimming took off 3 bases at V and 4 bases at J, with 9 bases between the two ends. The CDR3 spans 13 residues. The V gene's germline CDR1 is KGHSH and CDR2 LQKENI. CDR3 amino acids: CASSPGTRETQYF. The CDR3, as DNA: TGTGCCAGCTCACCGGGCACAAGAGAGACCCAGTACTTC. Full variable domain (outside the CDR3, taken from reference TRBV18 and TRBJ2-5): NAGVMQNPRHLVRRRGQEARLRCSPMKGHSHVYWYRQLPEEGLKFMVYLQKENIIDESGMPKERFSAEFPKEGPSILRIQQVVRGDSAAYFCASSPGTRETQYFGPGTRLLVL.